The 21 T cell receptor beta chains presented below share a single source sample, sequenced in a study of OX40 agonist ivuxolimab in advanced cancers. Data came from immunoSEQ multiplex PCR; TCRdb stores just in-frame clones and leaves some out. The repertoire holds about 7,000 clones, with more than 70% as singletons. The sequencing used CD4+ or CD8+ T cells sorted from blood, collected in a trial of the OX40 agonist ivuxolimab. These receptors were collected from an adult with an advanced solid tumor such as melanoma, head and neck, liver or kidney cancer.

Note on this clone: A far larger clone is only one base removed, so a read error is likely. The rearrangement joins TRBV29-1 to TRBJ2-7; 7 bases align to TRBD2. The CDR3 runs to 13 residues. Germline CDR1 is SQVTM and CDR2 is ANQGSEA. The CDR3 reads CSIEGGSTYEQYF. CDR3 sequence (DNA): TGCAGCATTGAAGGCGGGAGCACGTACGAGCAGTACTTC.

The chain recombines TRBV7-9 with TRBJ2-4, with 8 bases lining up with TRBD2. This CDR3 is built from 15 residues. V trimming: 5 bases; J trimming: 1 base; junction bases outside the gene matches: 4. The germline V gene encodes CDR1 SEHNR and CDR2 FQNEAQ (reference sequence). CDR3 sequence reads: CASSIGREAKNIQYF. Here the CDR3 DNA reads TGTGCCAGCAGCATCGGGAGGGAGGCCAAAAACATTCAGTACTTC.

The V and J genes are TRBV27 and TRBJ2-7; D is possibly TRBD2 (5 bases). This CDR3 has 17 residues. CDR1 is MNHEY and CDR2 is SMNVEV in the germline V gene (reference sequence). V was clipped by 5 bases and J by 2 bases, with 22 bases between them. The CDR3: CASSARPGLTGAYEQYF. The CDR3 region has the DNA TGTGCCAGCAGTGCACGTCCTGGCCTCACCGGGGCCTACGAGCAGTACTTC.

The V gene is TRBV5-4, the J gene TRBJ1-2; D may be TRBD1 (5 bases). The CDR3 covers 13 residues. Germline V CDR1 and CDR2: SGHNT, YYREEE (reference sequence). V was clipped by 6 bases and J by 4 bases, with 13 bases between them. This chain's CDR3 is CASKEQDSYGYTF. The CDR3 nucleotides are TGTGCCAGCAAGGAACAAGACAGCTATGGCTACACCTTC.

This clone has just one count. CDR3 loop: CASSEIGLTSGYGYTF. In nucleotides, the CDR3 is TGTGCCAGCAGTGAAATCGGGTTAACATCGGGCTATGGCTACACCTTC. V usage is TRBV2 and J usage is TRBJ1-2; D is uncertain. Germline V gene lookup returns CDR1 SNHLY and CDR2 FYNNEI. V gave up 2 bases and J gave up 4 bases, with 17 bases separating them. The CDR3 runs to 16 residues.

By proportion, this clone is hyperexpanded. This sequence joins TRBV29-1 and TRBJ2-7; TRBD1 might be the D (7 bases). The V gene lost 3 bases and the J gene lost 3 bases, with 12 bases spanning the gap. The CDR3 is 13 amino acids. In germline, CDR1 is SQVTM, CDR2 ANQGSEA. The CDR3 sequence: CSVEGGQFYEQYF. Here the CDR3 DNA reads TGCAGCGTTGAGGGGGGACAGTTCTACGAGCAGTACTTC.

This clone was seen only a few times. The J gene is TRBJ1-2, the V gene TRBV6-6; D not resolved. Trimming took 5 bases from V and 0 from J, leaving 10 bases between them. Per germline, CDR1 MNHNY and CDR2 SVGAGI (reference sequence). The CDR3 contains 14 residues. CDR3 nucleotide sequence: TGTGCCAGCAGTCGATCCCCCACTAACTATGGCTACACCTTC. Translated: CASSRSPTNYGYTF.

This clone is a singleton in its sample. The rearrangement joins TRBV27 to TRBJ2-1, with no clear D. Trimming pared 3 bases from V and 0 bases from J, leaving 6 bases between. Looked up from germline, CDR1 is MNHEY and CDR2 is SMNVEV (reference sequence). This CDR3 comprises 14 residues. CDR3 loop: CASSLFSSYNEQFF. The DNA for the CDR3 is TGTGCCAGCAGTTTGTTCAGCTCCTACAATGAGCAGTTCTTC.

This CDR3 is CASSAGYTF. CDR3 sequence (DNA): TGTGCCAGCAGCGCTGGCTACACCTTC. J is TRBJ1-2 and V is TRBV27; D gene unclear. CDR3 size: 9 residues. The V and J ends lost 6 bases and 7 bases respectively, with 3 bases between them. Germline CDR1 MNHEY, CDR2 SMNVEV (reference sequence).

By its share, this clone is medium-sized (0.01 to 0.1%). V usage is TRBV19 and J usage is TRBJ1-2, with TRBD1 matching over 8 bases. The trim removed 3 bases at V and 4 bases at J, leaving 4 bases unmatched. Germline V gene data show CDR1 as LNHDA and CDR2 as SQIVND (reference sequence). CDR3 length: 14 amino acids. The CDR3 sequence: CASSMGTGTYGYTF. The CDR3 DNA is TGTGCCAGTAGTATGGGGACAGGTACCTATGGCTACACCTTC.

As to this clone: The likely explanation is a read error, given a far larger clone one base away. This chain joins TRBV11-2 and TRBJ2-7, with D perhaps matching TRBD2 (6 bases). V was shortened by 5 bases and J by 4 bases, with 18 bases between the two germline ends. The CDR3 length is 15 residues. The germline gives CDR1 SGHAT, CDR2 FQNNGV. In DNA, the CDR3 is TGTGCCAGCAGCCCTGGGGTAGGGGAGGAGTACGAGCAGTACTTC. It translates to CASSPGVGEEYEQYF.

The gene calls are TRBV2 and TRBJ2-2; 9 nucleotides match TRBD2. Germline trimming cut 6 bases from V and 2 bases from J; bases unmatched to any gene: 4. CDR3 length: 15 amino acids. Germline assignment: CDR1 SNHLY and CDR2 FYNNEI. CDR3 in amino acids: CASREREENTGELFF. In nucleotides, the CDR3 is TGTGCCAGCAGGGAGCGGGAGGAAAACACCGGGGAGCTGTTTTTT.

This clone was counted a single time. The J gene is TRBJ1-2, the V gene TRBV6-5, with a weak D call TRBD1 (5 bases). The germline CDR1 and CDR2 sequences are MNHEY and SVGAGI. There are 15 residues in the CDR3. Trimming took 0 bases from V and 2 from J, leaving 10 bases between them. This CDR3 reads CASSYSGDFNYGYTF. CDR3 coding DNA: TGTGCCAGCAGTTACTCGGGGGATTTCAACTATGGCTACACCTTC.

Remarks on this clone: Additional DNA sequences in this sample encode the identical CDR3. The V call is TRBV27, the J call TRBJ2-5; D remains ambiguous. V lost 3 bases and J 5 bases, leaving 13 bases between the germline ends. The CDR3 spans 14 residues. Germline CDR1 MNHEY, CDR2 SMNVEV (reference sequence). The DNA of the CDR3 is TGTGCCAGCAGTTTGGACGGAGAAGGGGAGACCCAGTACTTC. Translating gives CASSLDGEGETQYF.

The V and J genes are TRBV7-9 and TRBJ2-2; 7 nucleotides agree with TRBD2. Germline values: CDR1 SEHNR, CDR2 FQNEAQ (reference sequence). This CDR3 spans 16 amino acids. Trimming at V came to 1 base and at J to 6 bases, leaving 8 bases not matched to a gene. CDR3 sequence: CASSLVSGRAAGELFF. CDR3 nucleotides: TGTGCCAGCAGCTTAGTCTCTGGGAGGGCCGCCGGGGAGCTGTTTTTT.

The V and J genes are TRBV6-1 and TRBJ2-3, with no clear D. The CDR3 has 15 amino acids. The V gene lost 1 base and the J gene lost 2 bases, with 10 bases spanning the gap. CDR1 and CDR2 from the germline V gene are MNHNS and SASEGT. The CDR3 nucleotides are TGTGCCAGCAGTGAAGATGGCCGCACCACAGATACGCAGTATTTT. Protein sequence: CASSEDGRTTDTQYF.

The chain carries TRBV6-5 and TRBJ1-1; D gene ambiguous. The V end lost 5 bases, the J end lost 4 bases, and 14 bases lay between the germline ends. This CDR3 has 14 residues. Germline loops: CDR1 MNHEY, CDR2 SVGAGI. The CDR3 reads CASSDDVRSTEAFF. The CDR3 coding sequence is TGTGCCAGCAGTGACGACGTCAGGAGCACTGAAGCTTTCTTT.

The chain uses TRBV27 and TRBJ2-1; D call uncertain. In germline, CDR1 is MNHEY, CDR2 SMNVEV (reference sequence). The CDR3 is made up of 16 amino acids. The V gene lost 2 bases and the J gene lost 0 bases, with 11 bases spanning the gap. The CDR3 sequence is CASSLMATISYNEQFF. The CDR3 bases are TGTGCCAGCAGTTTAATGGCTACCATCTCCTACAATGAGCAGTTCTTC.

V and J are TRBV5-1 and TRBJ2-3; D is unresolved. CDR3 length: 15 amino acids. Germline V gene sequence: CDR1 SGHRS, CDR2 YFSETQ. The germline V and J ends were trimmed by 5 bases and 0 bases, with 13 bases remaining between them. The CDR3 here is CASRLGERSTDTQYF. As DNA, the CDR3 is TGCGCCAGCAGACTTGGAGAGCGAAGCACAGATACGCAGTATTTT.

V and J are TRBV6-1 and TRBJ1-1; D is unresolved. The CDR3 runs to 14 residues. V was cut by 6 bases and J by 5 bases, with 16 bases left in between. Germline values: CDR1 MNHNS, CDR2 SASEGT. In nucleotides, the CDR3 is TGTGCCAGCAGAAGGCCCCCAGTCTGGACTGAAGCTTTCTTT. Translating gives CASRRPPVWTEAFF.

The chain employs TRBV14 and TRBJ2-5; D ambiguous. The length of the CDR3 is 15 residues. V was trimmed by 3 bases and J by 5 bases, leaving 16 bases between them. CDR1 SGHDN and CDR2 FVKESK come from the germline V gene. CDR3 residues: CASSHEMDFGETQYF. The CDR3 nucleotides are TGTGCCAGCAGCCATGAGATGGATTTCGGGGAGACCCAGTACTTC.